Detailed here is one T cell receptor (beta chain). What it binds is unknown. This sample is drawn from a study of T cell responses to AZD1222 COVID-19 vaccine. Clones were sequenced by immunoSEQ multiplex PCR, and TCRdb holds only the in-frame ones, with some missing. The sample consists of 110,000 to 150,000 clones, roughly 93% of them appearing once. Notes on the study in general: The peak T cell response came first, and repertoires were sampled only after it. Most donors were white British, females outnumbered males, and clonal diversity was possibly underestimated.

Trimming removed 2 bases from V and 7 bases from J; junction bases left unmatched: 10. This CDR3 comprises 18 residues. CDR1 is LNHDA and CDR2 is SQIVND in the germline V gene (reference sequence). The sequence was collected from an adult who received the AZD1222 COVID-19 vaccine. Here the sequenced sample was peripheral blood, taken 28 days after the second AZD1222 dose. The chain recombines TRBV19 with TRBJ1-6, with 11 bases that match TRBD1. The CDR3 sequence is CASSINSRTGGRNSPLHF. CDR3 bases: TGTGCCAGTAGTATAAATTCCCGGACAGGGGGCCGGAATTCACCCCTCCACTTT.